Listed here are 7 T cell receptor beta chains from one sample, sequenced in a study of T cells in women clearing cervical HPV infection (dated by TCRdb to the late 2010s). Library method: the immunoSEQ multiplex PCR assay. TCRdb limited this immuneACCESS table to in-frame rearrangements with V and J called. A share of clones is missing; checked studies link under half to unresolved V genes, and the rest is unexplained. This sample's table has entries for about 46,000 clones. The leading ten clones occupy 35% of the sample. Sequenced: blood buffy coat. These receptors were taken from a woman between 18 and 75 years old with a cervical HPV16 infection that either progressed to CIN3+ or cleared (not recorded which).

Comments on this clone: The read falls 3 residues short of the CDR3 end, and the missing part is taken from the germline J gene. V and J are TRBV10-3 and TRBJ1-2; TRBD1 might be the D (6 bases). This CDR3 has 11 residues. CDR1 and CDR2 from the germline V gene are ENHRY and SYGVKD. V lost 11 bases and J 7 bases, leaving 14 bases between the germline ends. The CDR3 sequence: CAAETDSGYTF. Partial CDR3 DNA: TGTGCCGCAGAAACGGACAGTGGC.

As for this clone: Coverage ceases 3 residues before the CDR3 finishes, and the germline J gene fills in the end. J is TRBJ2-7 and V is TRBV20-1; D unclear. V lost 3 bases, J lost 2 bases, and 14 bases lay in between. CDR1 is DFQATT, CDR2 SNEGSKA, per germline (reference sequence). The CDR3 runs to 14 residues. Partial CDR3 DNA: TGCAGTGCTAGTTCAGGTAGTTTCCCCTACGAG. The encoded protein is CSASSGSFPYE. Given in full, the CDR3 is CSASSGSFPYEQYF.

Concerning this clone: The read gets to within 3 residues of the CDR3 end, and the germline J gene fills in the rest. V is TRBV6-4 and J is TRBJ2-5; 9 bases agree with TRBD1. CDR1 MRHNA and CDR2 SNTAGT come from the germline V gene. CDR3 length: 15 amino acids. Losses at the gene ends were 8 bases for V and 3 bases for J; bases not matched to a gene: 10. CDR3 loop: CASGGDRVLEETQYF. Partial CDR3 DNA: TGTGCCAGCGGGGGGGACAGGGTTTTAGAAGAGACC.

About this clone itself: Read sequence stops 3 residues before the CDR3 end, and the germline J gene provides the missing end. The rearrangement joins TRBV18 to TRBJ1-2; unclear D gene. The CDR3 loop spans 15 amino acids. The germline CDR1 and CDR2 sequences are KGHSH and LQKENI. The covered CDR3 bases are TGTGCCAGCTCAACCCTAGCGGCTTCCTACAATGAC. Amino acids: CASSTLAASYND. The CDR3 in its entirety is CASSTLAASYNDYTF.

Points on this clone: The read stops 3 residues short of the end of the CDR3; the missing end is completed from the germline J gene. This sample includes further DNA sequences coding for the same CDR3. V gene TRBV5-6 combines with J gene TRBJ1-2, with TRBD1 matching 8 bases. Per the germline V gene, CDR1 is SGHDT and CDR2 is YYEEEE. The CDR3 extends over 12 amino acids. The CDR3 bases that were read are TGTGCCAGCACACAGGGACAGGCTTTT. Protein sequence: CASTQGQAF. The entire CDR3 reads CASTQGQAFYTF. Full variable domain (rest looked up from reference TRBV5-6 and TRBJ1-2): DAGVTQSPTHLIKTRGQQVTLRCSPKSGHDTVSWYQQALGQGPQFIFQYYEEEERQRGNFPDRFSGHQFPNYSSELNVNALLLGDSALYLCASTQGQAFYTFGSGTRLTVV.

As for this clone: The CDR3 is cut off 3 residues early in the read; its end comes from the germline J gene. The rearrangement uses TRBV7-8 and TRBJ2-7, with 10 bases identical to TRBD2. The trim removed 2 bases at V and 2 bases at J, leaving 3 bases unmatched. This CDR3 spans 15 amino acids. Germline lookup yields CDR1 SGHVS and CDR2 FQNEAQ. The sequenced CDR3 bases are TGTGCCAGCAGCTTAACTAGCGGGATTACCTACGAG. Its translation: CASSLTSGITYE. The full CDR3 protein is CASSLTSGITYEQYF. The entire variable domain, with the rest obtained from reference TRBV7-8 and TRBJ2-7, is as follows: GAGVSQSPRYKVAKRGQDVALRCDPISGHVSLFWYQQALGQGPEFLTYFQNEAQLDKSGLPSDRFFAERPEGSVSTLKIQRTQQEDSAVYLCASSLTSGITYEQYFGPGTRLTVT.

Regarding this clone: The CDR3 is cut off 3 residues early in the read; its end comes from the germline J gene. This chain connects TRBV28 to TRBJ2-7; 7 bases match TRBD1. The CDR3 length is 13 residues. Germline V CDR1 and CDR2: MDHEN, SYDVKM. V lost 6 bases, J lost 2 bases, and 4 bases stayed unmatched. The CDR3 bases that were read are TGTGCCAGCAGCCAAGGGACAGCCTACGAG. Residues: CASSQGTAYE. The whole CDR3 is CASSQGTAYEQYF.